This record looks at one T cell receptor beta chain sequence and its context. The antigen remains unidentified. This record belongs to a study of cytomegalovirus exposure and HLA in healthy donors. Study in general: The use of the same platform for the roughly 120 validation repertoires and the 550 to 850 first-cohort repertoires was reported by a later analysis. Study conclusions and caveats: Researchers catalogued around 150 TCR beta chains as cytomegalovirus-associated. In vitro assays verified that a few CMV-associated chains recognized CMV antigens specifically.

The donors were members of the validation cohort comprising 100 to 150 subjects, separate from the approximately 710-subject first cohort. Here immunoSEQ multiplex PCR was the method, and the copy in TCRdb shows in-frame clones only, minus some. The table records about 69,000 clones, approximately 94% of them present only once. The CDR3 runs to 15 residues. Germline values: CDR1 SNHLY, CDR2 FYNNEI. Trimming took off 6 bases at V and 8 bases at J, with 22 bases between the two ends. The chain has TRBV2 and TRBJ1-2, with a possible D match to TRBD1 (6 bases). The clonotype comes from a woman between 18 and 30 years old in good health and CMV-seronegative. Sequencing was carried out using PBMCs. The CDR3 nucleotides read TGTGCCAGCAGCCTAATGGACAGCATCTTACGAGGCTACACCTTC. Translated: CASSLMDSILRGYTF.